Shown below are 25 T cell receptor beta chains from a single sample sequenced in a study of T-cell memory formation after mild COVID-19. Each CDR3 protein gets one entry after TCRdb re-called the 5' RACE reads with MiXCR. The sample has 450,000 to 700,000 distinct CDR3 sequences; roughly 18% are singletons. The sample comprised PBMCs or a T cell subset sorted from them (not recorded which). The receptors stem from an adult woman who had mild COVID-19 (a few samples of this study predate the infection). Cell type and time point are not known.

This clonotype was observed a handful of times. The CDR3, as DNA: TGTGCCAGCAGATCGGACAGCGCCTACGAGCAGTACTTC. Residues: CASRSDSAYEQYF. This rearrangement joins TRBV2 to TRBJ2-7, with a weak D call TRBD1 (6 bases). The CDR3 is made up of 13 amino acids. In germline, CDR1 is SNHLY, CDR2 FYNNEI. The V and J ends lost 6 bases and 2 bases respectively, with 11 bases between them.

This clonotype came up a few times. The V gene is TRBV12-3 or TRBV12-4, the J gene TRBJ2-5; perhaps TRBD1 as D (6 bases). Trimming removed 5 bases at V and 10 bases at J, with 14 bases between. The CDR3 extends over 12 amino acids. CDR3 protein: CASSQSEQGQYF. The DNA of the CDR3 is TGTGCCAGCAGTCAATCTGAACAGGGCCAGTACTTC.

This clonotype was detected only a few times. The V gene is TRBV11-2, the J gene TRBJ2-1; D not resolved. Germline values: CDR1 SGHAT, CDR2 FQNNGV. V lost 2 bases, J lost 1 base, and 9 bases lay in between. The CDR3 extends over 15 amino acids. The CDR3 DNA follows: TGTGCCAGCAGCTTAACACCGACATCCTACAATGAGCAGTTCTTC. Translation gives CASSLTPTSYNEQFF.

The CDR3 bases are TGTGCCAGCAGCGACGGACAGGGAGTAGAGACCCAGTACTTC. Residues: CASSDGQGVETQYF. The rearrangement joins TRBV5-8 to TRBJ2-5; 8 positions agree with TRBD1. Looked up from germline, CDR1 is SGHTS and CDR2 is YDEGEE. Unmatched junction bases numbered 6, after V lost 4 bases and J lost 4 bases. This CDR3 is built from 14 residues.

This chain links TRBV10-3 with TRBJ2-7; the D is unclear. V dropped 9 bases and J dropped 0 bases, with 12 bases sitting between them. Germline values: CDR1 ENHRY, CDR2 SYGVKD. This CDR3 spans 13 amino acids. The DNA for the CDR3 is TGTGCCATAACTCGTGAGAGCTCCTACGAGCAGTACTTC. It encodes CAITRESSYEQYF.

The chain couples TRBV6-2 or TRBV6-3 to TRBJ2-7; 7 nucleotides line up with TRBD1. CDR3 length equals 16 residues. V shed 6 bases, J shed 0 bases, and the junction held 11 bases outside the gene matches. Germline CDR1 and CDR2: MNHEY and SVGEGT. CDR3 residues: CASSWTRDRVSYEQYF. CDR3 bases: TGTGCCAGCAGCTGGACACGGGACAGAGTCTCCTACGAGCAGTACTTC.

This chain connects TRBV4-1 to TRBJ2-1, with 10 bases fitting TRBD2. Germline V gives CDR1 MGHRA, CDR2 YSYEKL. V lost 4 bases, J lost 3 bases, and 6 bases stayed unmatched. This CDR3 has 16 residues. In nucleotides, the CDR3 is TGCGCCAGCAGCCGAACCGGGACTAGCGACTACAATGAGCAGTTCTTC. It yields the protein CASSRTGTSDYNEQFF.

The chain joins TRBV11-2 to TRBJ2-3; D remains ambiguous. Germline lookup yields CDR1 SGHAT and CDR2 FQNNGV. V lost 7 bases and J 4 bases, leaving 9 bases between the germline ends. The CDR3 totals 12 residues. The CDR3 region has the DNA TGTGCCAGCACCTCGGAAGCAGATACGCAGTATTTT. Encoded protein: CASTSEADTQYF.

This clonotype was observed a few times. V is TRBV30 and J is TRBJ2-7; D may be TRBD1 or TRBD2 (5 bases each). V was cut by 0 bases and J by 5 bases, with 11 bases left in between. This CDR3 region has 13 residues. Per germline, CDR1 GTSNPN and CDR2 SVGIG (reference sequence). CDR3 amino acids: CAWSVFEGNEQYF. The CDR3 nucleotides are TGTGCCTGGAGTGTATTCGAGGGGAACGAGCAGTACTTC.

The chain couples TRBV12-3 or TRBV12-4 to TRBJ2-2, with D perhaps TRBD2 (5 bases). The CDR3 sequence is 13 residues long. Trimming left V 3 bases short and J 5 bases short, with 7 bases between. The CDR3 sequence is CASSFWETGELFF. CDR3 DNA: TGTGCCAGCAGTTTCTGGGAGACCGGGGAGCTGTTTTTT.

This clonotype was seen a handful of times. The CDR3 protein is CASSMGQASTDTQYF. The CDR3 nucleotides are TGTGCCAGCAGTATGGGACAGGCTAGCACAGATACGCAGTATTTT. J is TRBJ2-3 and V is TRBV27, with 8 bases lining up with TRBD1. CDR3 size: 15 residues. In germline, CDR1 is MNHEY, CDR2 SMNVEV (reference sequence). The J segment lost 0 bases and the V segment lost 5 bases, leaving 4 bases of the junction unmatched.

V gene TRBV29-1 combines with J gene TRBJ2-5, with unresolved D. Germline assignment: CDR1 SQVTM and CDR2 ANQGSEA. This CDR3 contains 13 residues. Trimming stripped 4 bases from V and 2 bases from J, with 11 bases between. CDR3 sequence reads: CSVVEPGQETQYF. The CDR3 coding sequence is TGCAGCGTTGTCGAGCCGGGTCAAGAGACCCAGTACTTC.

CDR3 amino acids: CASSSGPPLGTGELFF. CDR3 in DNA: TGTGCCAGCAGTTCCGGGCCCCCATTGGGCACCGGGGAGCTGTTTTTT. V gene TRBV2 combines with J gene TRBJ2-2, with D unresolved. The V gene's germline CDR1 is SNHLY and CDR2 FYNNEI. This CDR3 is built from 16 residues. Between the trimmed V and J ends, which lost 5 bases and 4 bases, there was a span of 17 bases.

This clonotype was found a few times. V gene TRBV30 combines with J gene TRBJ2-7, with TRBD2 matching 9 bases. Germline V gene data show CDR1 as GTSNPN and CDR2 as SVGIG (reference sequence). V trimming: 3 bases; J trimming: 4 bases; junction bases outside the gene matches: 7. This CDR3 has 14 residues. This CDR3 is CAWSEAGGRYEQYF. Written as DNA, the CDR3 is TGTGCCTGGAGCGAAGCGGGGGGTCGTTACGAGCAGTACTTC.

The CDR3 is CASSIGVTGELFF. In DNA, the CDR3 is TGTGCCAGTAGTATTGGCGTCACCGGGGAGCTGTTTTTT. The V gene is TRBV19, the J gene TRBJ2-2; D is uncertain. This CDR3 is 13 amino acids long. Trimming left V 3 bases short and J 4 bases short, with 6 bases between. CDR1 LNHDA and CDR2 SQIVND come from the germline V gene (reference sequence). Complete variable domain (other parts from reference TRBV19 and TRBJ2-2): DGGITQSPKYLFRKEGQNVTLSCEQNLNHDAMYWYRQDPGQGLRLIYYSQIVNDFQKGDIAEGYSVSREKKESFPLTVTSAQKNPTAFYLCASSIGVTGELFFGEGSRLTVL.

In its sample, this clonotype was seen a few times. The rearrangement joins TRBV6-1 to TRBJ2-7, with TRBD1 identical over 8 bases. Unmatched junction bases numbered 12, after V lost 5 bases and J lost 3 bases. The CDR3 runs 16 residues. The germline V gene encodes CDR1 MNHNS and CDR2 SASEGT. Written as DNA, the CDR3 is TGTGCCAGCAGTCCAGATTACAGGGGGGTTATCTACGAGCAGTACTTC. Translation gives CASSPDYRGVIYEQYF.

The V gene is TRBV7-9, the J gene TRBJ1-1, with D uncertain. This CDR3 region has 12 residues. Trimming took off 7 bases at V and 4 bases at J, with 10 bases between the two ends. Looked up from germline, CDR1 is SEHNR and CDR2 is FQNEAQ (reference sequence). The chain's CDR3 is CASNDWSTEAFF. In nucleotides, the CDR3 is TGTGCCAGCAACGATTGGAGCACTGAAGCTTTCTTT.

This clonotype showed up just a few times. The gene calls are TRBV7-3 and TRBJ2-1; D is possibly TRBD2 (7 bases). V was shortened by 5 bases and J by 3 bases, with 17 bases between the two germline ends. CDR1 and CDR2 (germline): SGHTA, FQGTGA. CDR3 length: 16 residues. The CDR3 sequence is CASSGGRGGLYNEQFF. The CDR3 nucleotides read TGTGCCAGCAGCGGGGGGCGCGGGGGCCTCTACAATGAGCAGTTCTTC.

The CDR3: CASGYGRDRGNRDEQFF. The CDR3, as DNA: TGTGCCAGCGGCTATGGCCGGGACCGAGGTAATCGCGATGAGCAGTTCTTC. The chain employs TRBV5-4 and TRBJ2-1; D tentatively reads TRBD1 or TRBD2 (5 bases each). Germline V lookup: CDR1 SGHNT, CDR2 YYREEE (reference sequence). V lost 7 bases, J lost 8 bases, and 28 bases lay in between. The length of the CDR3 is 17 residues. Supplemented by reference TRBV5-4 and TRBJ2-1, the full variable domain reads ETGVTQSPTHLIKTRGQQVTLRCSSQSGHNTVSWYQQALGQGPQFIFQYYREEENGRGNFPPRFSGLQFPNYSSELNVNALELDDSALYLCASGYGRDRGNRDEQFFGPGTRLTVL.

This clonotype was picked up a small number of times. This chain's CDR3 is CASSYRGTGYGDTQYF. The CDR3, as DNA: TGTGCCAGCAGTTACAGAGGGACAGGGTATGGAGATACGCAGTATTTT. This chain links TRBV6-2 or TRBV6-3 with TRBJ2-3, with 9 nucleotides matching TRBD1. This CDR3 comprises 16 residues. CDR1 MNHEY and CDR2 SVGEGT come from the germline V gene. V lost 2 bases and J lost 5; bases outside the gene matches: 8.

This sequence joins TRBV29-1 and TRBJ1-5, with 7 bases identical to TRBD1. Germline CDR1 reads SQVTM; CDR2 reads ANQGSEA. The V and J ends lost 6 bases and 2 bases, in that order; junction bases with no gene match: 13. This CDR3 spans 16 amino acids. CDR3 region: CSVTYRGASGNQPQHF. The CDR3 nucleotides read TGCAGCGTCACGTACAGGGGCGCGTCTGGCAATCAGCCCCAGCATTTT.

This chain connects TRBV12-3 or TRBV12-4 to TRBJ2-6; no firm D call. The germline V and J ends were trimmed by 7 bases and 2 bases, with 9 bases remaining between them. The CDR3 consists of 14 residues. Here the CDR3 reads CASTSPTGANVLTF. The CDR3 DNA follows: TGTGCCAGCACCAGCCCGACTGGGGCCAACGTCCTGACTTTC.

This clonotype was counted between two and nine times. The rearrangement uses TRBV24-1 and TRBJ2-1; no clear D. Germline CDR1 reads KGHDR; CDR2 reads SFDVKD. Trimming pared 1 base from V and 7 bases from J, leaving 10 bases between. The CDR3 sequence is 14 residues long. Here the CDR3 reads CATSDFLYANEQFF. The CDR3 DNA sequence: TGTGCCACCAGTGATTTTTTGTACGCAAATGAGCAGTTCTTC.

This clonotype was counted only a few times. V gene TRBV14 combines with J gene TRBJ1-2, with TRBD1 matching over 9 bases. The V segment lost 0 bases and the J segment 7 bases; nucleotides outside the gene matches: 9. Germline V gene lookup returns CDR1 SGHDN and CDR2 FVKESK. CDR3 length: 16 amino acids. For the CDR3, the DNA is TGTGCCAGCAGCCAAGACTCTACCGGGACAGGGATTGGCTACACCTTC. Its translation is CASSQDSTGTGIGYTF.

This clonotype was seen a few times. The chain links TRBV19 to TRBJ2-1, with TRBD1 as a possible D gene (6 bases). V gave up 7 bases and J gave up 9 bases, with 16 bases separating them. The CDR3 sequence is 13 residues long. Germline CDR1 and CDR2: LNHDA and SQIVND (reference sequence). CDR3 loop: CASTTGSYGEQFF. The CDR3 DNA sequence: TGTGCCAGTACCACAGGGAGCTACGGTGAGCAGTTCTTC. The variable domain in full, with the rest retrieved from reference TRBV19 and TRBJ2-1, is DGGITQSPKYLFRKEGQNVTLSCEQNLNHDAMYWYRQDPGQGLRLIYYSQIVNDFQKGDIAEGYSVSREKKESFPLTVTSAQKNPTAFYLCASTTGSYGEQFFGPGTRLTVL.